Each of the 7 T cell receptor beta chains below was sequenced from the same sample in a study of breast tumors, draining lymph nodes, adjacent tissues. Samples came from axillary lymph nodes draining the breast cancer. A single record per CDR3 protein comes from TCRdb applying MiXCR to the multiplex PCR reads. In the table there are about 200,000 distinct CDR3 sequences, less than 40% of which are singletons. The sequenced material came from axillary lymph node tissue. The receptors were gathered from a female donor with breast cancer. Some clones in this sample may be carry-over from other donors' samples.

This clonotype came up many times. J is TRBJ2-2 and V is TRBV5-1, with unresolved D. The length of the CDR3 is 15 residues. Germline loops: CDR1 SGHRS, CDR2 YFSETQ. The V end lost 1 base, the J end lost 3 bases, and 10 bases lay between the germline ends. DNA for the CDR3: TGCGCCAGCAGCTTGAAATCCACGGACACCGGGGAGCTGTTTTTT. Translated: CASSLKSTDTGELFF.

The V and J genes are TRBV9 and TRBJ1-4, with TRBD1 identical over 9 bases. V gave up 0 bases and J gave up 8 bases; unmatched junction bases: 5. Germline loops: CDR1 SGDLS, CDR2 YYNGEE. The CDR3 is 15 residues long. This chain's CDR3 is CASSVAGDRDEKLFF. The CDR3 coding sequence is TGTGCCAGCAGCGTAGCAGGGGACAGGGACGAAAAACTGTTTTTT.

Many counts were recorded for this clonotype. The CDR3 sequence is CASSPWTDDTQYF. The CDR3 DNA sequence: TGTGCCAGTAGCCCCTGGACGGATGATACGCAGTATTTT. The J gene is TRBJ2-3, the V gene TRBV19; D is unclear. Between the trimmed V and J ends, which lost 6 bases and 6 bases, there was a span of 13 bases. This CDR3 spans 13 amino acids. The germline V gene has CDR1 LNHDA and CDR2 SQIVND (reference sequence).

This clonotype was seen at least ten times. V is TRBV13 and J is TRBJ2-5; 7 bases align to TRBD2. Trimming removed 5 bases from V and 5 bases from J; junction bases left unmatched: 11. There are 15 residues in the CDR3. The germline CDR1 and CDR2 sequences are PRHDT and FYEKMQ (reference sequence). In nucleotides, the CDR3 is TGTGCCAGCAGCCCCGGACTAGAGGGGATGGAGACCCAGTACTTC. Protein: CASSPGLEGMETQYF.

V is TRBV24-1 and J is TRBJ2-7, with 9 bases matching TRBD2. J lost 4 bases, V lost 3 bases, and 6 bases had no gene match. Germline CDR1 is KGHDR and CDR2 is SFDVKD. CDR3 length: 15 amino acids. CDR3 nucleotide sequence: TGTGCCACCAGTGATAAAGAGCGGGAGGAATACGAGCAGTACTTC. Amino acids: CATSDKEREEYEQYF.

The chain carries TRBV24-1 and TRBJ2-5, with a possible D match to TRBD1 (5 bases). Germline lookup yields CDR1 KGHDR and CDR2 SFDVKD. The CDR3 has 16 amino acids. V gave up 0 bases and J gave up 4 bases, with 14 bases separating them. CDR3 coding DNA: TGTGCCACCAGTGATTTGGGGGCAGCTGGTAGAGAGACCCAGTACTTC. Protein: CATSDLGAAGRETQYF.

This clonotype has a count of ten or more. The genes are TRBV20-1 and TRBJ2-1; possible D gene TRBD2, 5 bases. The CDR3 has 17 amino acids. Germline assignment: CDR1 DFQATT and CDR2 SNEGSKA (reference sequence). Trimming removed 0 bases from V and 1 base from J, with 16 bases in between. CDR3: CSAREKGHGKSYNEQFF. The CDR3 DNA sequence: TGCAGTGCTAGAGAGAAAGGTCACGGGAAGTCCTACAATGAGCAGTTCTTC.